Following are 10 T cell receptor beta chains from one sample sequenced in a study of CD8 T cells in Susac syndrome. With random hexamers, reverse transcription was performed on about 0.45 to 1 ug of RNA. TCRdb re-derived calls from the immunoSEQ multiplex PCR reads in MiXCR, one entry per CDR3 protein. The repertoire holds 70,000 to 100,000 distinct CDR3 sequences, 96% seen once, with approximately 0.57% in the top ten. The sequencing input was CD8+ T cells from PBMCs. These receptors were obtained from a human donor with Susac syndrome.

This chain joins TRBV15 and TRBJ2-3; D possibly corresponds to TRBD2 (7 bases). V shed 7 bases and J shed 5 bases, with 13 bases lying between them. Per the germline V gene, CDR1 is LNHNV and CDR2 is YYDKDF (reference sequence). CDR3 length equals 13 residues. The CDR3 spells CATNRGGLDTQYF. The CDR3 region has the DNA TGTGCCACCAATAGGGGGGGTTTAGATACGCAGTATTTT.

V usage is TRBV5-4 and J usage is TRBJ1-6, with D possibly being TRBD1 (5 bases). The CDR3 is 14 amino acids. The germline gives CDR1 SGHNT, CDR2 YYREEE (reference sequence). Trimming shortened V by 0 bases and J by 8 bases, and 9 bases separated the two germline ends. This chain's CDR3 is CASSLEGKDSPLHF. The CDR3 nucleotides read TGTGCCAGCAGCTTGGAGGGGAAGGATTCACCCCTCCACTTT. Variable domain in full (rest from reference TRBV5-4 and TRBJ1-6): ETGVTQSPTHLIKTRGQQVTLRCSSQSGHNTVSWYQQALGQGPQFIFQYYREEENGRGNFPPRFSGLQFPNYSSELNVNALELDDSALYLCASSLEGKDSPLHFGNGTRLTVT.

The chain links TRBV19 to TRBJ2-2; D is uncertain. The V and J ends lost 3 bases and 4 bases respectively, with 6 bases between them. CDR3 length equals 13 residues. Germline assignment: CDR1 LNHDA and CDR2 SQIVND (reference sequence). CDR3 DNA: TGTGCCAGTAGTATGCCGTCCACCGGGGAGCTGTTTTTT. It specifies CASSMPSTGELFF. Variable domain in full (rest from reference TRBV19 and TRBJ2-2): DGGITQSPKYLFRKEGQNVTLSCEQNLNHDAMYWYRQDPGQGLRLIYYSQIVNDFQKGDIAEGYSVSREKKESFPLTVTSAQKNPTAFYLCASSMPSTGELFFGEGSRLTVL.

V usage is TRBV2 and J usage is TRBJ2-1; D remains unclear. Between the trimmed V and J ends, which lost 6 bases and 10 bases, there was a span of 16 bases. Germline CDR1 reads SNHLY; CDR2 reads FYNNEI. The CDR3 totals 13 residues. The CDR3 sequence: CASRTPRTEEQFF. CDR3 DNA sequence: TGTGCCAGCAGGACCCCGAGGACCGAAGAGCAGTTCTTC.

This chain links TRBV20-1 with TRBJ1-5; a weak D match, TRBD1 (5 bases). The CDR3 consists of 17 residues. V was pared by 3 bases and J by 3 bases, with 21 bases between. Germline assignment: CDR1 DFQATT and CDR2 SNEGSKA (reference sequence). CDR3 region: CSASRGGRAATNQPQHF. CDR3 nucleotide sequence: TGCAGTGCTAGTCGTGGGGGGAGAGCAGCCACCAATCAGCCCCAGCATTTT.

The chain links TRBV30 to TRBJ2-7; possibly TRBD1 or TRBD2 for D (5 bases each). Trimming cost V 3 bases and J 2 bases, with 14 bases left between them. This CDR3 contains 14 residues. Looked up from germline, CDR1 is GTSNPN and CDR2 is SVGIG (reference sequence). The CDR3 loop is CAWSASLGAYEQYF. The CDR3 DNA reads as TGTGCCTGGAGCGCCAGCCTGGGGGCCTACGAGCAGTACTTC.

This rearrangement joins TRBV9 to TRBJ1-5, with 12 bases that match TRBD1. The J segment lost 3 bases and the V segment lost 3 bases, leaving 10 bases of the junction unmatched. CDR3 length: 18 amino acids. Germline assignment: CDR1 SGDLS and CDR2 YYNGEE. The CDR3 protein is CASSAGTGGQGSNQPQHF. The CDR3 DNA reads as TGTGCCAGCAGCGCCGGGACAGGGGGCCAAGGGTCCAATCAGCCCCAGCATTTT.

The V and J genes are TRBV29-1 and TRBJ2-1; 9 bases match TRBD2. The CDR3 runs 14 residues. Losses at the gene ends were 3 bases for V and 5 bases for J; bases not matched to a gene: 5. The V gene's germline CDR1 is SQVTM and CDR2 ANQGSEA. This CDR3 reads CSVDTRGGDNEQFF. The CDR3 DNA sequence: TGCAGCGTTGACACGCGCGGGGGGGACAATGAGCAGTTCTTC.

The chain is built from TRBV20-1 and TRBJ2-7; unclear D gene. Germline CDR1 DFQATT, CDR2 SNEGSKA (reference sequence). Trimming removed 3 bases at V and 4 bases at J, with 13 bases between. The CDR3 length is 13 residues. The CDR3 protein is CSASGRARYEQYF. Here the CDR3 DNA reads TGCAGTGCTAGTGGGCGAGCCCGGTACGAGCAGTACTTC.

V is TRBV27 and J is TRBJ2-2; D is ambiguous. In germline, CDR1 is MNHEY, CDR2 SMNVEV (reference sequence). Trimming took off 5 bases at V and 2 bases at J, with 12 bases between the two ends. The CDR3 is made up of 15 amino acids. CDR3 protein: CASSPVGHNTGELFF. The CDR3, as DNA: TGTGCCAGCAGTCCGGTCGGGCACAACACCGGGGAGCTGTTTTTT.